Listed below are T cell receptor beta chains from one sample, sequenced in a study of cytomegalovirus exposure and HLA in healthy donors. The table came from immunoSEQ multiplex PCR; TCRdb's copy has only in-frame clones and leaves some out. This sample's table has about 130,000 clones. Sequenced: PBMCs. These receptors originate from a woman aged 40 to 50 in good health and CMV-seropositive. Both conserved end residues are part of each CDR3. The order of the fields is J gene, D gene, V gene, CDR3 protein, CDR3 DNA. A D gene is named only where the DNA matches it firmly.

j_call: TRBJ2-7
d_call: TRBD2
v_call: TRBV11-2
cdr3_aa: CASSPRAGGPYEQYF
cdr3_nt: TGTGCCAGCAGCCCACGGGCGGGAGGGCCGTACGAGCAGTACTTC

j_call: TRBJ2-2
d_call: TRBD2
v_call: TRBV5-4
cdr3_aa: CASSSSGGRANTGELFF
cdr3_nt: TGTGCCAGCAGCTCCTCGGGCGGGAGGGCGAACACCGGGGAGCTGTTTTTT

j_call: TRBJ2-2
d_call: .
v_call: TRBV19
cdr3_aa: CASKATSIRELFF
cdr3_nt: TGTGCCAGTAAGGCGACTAGTATTAGGGAGCTGTTTTTT

j_call: TRBJ2-2
d_call: .
v_call: TRBV4-1
cdr3_aa: CASSQEAQGVGELFF
cdr3_nt: TGCGCCAGCAGCCAAGAAGCACAGGGAGTCGGGGAGCTGTTTTTT

j_call: TRBJ1-6
d_call: .
v_call: TRBV9
cdr3_aa: CASSPGTSDSPLHF
cdr3_nt: TGTGCCAGCAGCCCCGGGACAAGTGATTCACCCCTCCACTTT

j_call: TRBJ1-2
d_call: TRBD1
v_call: TRBV28
cdr3_aa: CASRPTGGNYGYTF
cdr3_nt: TGTGCCAGCAGACCCACAGGGGGCAACTATGGCTACACCTTC

j_call: TRBJ2-7
d_call: TRBD1
v_call: TRBV7-9
cdr3_aa: CASSPPGQSSYEQYF
cdr3_nt: TGTGCCAGCAGCCCACCGGGACAGTCTTCCTACGAGCAGTACTTC

j_call: TRBJ2-3
d_call: .
v_call: TRBV6-5
cdr3_aa: CASSYLALTDTQYF
cdr3_nt: TGTGCCAGCAGTTACTTGGCCCTCACAGATACGCAGTATTTT

j_call: TRBJ2-5
d_call: TRBD2
v_call: TRBV9
cdr3_aa: CASSVAGGLETQYF
cdr3_nt: TGTGCCAGCAGCGTAGCGGGAGGGTTGGAGACCCAGTACTTC

j_call: TRBJ2-5
d_call: .
v_call: TRBV28
cdr3_aa: CASSKTHREETQYF
cdr3_nt: TGTGCCAGCAGTAAAACCCACAGGGAAGAGACCCAGTACTTC

j_call: TRBJ1-1
d_call: .
v_call: TRBV27
cdr3_aa: CASSLLSRRGTEAFF
cdr3_nt: TGTGCCAGCAGTTTGCTGTCCAGGAGAGGGACTGAAGCTTTCTTT

j_call: TRBJ1-4
d_call: .
v_call: TRBV9
cdr3_aa: CASSGASGMTNEKLFF
cdr3_nt: TGTGCCAGCAGCGGGGCATCCGGGATGACAAACGAAAAACTGTTTTTT

j_call: TRBJ2-2
d_call: .
v_call: TRBV19
cdr3_aa: CASSIDRRGGELFF
cdr3_nt: TGTGCCAGTAGTATAGATCGCAGGGGCGGGGAGCTGTTTTTT

j_call: TRBJ2-1
d_call: TRBD2
v_call: TRBV7-3
cdr3_aa: CASSQRLAGVPVEQFF
cdr3_nt: TGTGCCAGCAGTCAAAGACTAGCGGGAGTCCCTGTTGAGCAGTTCTTC

j_call: TRBJ2-7
d_call: TRBD2
v_call: TRBV15
cdr3_aa: CATSRDTGLVDEQYF
cdr3_nt: TGTGCCACCAGCAGAGATACGGGACTAGTGGACGAGCAGTACTTC

j_call: TRBJ1-5
d_call: TRBD1
v_call: TRBV15
cdr3_aa: CATSRDLQGVGQPQHF
cdr3_nt: TGTGCCACCAGCAGAGATCTACAGGGGGTGGGACAGCCCCAGCATTTT

j_call: TRBJ1-2
d_call: .
v_call: TRBV25-1
cdr3_aa: CASSGAGRLYGYTF
cdr3_nt: TGTGCCAGCAGTGGGGCCGGGAGACTCTATGGCTACACCTTC

j_call: TRBJ1-3
d_call: TRBD1
v_call: TRBV5-4
cdr3_aa: CASSLGRQGENTIYF
cdr3_nt: TGTGCCAGCAGCTTGGGGCGACAGGGGGAAAACACCATATATTTT

j_call: TRBJ2-3
d_call: .
v_call: TRBV4-3
cdr3_aa: CASSQERLLDRLTDTQYF
cdr3_nt: TGCGCCAGCAGCCAAGAGAGGCTACTAGATAGACTCACAGATACGCAGTATTTT

j_call: TRBJ2-2
d_call: TRBD2
v_call: TRBV5-1
cdr3_aa: CASSSGTTTGELFF
cdr3_nt: TGCGCCAGCAGCTCCGGGACTACCACCGGGGAGCTGTTTTTT

j_call: TRBJ1-5
d_call: .
v_call: TRBV6-6
cdr3_aa: CASSPQGSQPQHF
cdr3_nt: TGTGCCAGCAGTCCCCAGGGTAGTCAGCCCCAGCATTTT

j_call: TRBJ1-5
d_call: TRBD1
v_call: TRBV27
cdr3_aa: CASSLDRAQPQHF
cdr3_nt: TGTGCCAGCAGTTTAGACAGGGCTCAGCCCCAGCATTTT

j_call: TRBJ2-7
d_call: TRBD1
v_call: TRBV10-3
cdr3_aa: CAISEGTGGSTQQYF
cdr3_nt: TGTGCCATCAGTGAGGGGACAGGGGGCTCTACCCAGCAGTACTTC

j_call: TRBJ1-3
d_call: .
v_call: TRBV6-1
cdr3_aa: CASSDIRQIGNTIYF
cdr3_nt: TGTGCCAGCAGTGATATAAGACAGATTGGAAACACCATATATTTT

j_call: TRBJ2-7
d_call: TRBD1
v_call: TRBV19
cdr3_aa: CASSTTGGNAEQYF
cdr3_nt: TGTGCCAGTAGTACTACAGGGGGCAACGCCGAGCAGTACTTC

j_call: TRBJ2-1
d_call: .
v_call: TRBV15
cdr3_aa: CATSRMARESDEQFF
cdr3_nt: TGTGCCACCAGCAGAATGGCGCGGGAAAGCGATGAGCAGTTCTTC